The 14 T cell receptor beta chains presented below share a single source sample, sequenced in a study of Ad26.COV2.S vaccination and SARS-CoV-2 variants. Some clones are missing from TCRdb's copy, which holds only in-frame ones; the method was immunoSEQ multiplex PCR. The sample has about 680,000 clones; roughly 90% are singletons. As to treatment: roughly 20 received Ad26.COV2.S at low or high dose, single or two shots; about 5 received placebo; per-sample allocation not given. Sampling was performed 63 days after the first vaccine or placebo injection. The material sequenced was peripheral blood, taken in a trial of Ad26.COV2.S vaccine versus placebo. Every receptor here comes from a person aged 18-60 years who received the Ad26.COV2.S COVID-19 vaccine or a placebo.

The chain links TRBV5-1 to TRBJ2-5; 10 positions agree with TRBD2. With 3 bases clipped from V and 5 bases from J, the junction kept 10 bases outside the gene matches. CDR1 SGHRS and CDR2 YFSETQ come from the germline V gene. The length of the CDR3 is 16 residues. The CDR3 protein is CASSYSSGGSAETQYF. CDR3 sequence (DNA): TGCGCCAGCAGCTATTCTAGCGGGGGCAGCGCGGAGACCCAGTACTTC.

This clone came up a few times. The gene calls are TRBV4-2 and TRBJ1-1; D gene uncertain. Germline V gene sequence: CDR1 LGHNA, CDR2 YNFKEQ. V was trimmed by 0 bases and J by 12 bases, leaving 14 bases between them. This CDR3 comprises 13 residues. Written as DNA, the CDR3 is TGTGCCAGCAGCCAAGAAAGGGCATTGGGAACTTTCTTT. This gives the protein CASSQERALGTFF.

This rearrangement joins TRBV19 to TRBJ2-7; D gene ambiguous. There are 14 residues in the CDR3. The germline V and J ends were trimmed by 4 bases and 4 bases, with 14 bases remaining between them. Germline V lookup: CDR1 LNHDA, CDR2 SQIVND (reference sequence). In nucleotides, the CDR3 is TGTGCCAGTAGTAATCGGCGTCAGCAATACGAGCAGTACTTC. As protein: CASSNRRQQYEQYF. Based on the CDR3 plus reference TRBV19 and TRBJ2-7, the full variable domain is DGGITQSPKYLFRKEGQNVTLSCEQNLNHDAMYWYRQDPGQGLRLIYYSQIVNDFQKGDIAEGYSVSREKKESFPLTVTSAQKNPTAFYLCASSNRRQQYEQYFGPGTRLTVT.

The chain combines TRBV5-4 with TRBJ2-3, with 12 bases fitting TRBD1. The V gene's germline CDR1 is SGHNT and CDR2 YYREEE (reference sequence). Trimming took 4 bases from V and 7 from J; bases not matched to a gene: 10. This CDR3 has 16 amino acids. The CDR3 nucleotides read TGTGCCAGCAGCGGCCAGTTGGGACAGGGGGCGAATACGCAGTATTTT. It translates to CASSGQLGQGANTQYF.

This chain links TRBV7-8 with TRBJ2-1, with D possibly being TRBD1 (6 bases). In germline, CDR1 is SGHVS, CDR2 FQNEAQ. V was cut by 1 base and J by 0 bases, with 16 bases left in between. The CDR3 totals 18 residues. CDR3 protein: CASSLVSGTGSSYNEQFF. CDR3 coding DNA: TGTGCCAGCAGCTTAGTCAGCGGTACAGGGAGCTCCTACAATGAGCAGTTCTTC.

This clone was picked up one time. CDR3 bases: TGTGCCAGCAGCCCCGGACTAGCGGGACTAGCCAAAAACATTCAGTACTTC. Its protein is CASSPGLAGLAKNIQYF. This chain joins TRBV7-9 and TRBJ2-4; 12 bases are shared with TRBD2. Germline V gives CDR1 SEHNR, CDR2 FQNEAQ (reference sequence). The J segment lost 0 bases and the V segment lost 5 bases, leaving 5 bases of the junction unmatched. The CDR3 has 17 residues. Filled out from reference TRBV7-9 and TRBJ2-4, the complete variable domain reads DTGVSQNPRHKITKRGQNVTFRCDPISEHNRLYWYRQTLGQGPEFLTYFQNEAQLEKSRLLSDRFSAERPKGSFSTLEIQRTEQGDSAMYLCASSPGLAGLAKNIQYFGAGTRLSVL.

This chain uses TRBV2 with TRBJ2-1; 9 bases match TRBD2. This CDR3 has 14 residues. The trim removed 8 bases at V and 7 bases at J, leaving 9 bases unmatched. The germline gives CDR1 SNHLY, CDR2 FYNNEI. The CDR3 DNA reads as TGTGCCAGCTCAAGCGGGAGGCAGGTTAATGAGCAGTTCTTC. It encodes CASSSGRQVNEQFF. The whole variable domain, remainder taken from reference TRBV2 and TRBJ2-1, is EPEVTQTPSHQVTQMGQEVILRCVPISNHLYFYWYRQILGQKVEFLVSFYNNEISEKSEIFDDQFSVERPDGSNFTLKIRSTKLEDSAMYFCASSSGRQVNEQFFGPGTRLTVL.

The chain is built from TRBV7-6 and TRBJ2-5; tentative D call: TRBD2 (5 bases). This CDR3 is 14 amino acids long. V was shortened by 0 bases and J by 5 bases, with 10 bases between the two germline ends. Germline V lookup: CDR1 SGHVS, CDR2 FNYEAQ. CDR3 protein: CASSLAGNVETQYF. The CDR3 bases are TGTGCCAGCAGCTTAGCCGGGAACGTGGAGACCCAGTACTTC.

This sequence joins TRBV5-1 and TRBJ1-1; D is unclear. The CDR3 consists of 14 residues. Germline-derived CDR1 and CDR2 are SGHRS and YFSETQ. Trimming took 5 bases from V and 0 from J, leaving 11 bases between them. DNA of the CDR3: TGCGCCAGCAGTTTTGAGGGTATGAACACTGAAGCTTTCTTT. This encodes CASSFEGMNTEAFF.

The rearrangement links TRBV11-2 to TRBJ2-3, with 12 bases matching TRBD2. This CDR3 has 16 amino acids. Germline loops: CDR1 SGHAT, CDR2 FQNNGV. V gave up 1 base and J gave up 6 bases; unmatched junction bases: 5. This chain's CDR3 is CASSLAGLAGSDTQYF. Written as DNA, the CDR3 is TGTGCCAGCAGCTTAGCAGGACTAGCGGGGTCCGATACGCAGTATTTT. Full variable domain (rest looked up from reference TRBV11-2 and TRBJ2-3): EAGVAQSPRYKIIEKRQSVAFWCNPISGHATLYWYQQILGQGPKLLIQFQNNGVVDDSQLPKDRFSAERLKGVDSTLKIQPAKLEDSAVYLCASSLAGLAGSDTQYFGPGTRLTVL.

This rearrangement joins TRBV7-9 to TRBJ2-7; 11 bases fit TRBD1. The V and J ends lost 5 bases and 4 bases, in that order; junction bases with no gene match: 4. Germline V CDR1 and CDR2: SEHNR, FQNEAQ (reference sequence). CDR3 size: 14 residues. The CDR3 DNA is TGTGCCAGCAGCGAGGGACAGGGGGATTACGAGCAGTACTTC. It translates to CASSEGQGDYEQYF. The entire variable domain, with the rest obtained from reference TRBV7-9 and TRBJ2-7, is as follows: DTGVSQNPRHKITKRGQNVTFRCDPISEHNRLYWYRQTLGQGPEFLTYFQNEAQLEKSRLLSDRFSAERPKGSFSTLEIQRTEQGDSAMYLCASSEGQGDYEQYFGPGTRLTVT.

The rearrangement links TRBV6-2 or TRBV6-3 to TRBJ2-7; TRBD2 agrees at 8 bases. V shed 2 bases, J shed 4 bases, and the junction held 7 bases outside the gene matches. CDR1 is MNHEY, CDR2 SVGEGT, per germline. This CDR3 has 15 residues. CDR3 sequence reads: CASSYPTGGQYEQYF. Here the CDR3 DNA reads TGTGCCAGCAGTTACCCTACGGGAGGGCAGTACGAGCAGTACTTC.

The CDR3 sequence is CASSYHRKTYNEQFF. CDR3 DNA: TGTGCCAGCAGTTATCACAGAAAAACCTACAATGAGCAGTTCTTC. This sequence joins TRBV6-6 and TRBJ2-1; D is unclear. Trimming left V 3 bases short and J 2 bases short, with 11 bases between. Germline CDR1 is MNHNY and CDR2 is SVGAGI (reference sequence). The CDR3 is 15 amino acids.

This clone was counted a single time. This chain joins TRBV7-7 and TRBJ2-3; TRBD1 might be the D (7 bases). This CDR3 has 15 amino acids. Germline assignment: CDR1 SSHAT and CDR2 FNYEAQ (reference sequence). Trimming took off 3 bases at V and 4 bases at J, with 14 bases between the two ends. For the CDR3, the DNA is TGTGCCAGCAGCTTGAGGGCAGGGGGGCCAGATACGCAGTATTTT. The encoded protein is CASSLRAGGPDTQYF. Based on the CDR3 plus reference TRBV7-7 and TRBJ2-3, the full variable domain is GAGVSQSPRYKVTKRGQDVTLRCDPISSHATLYWYQQALGQGPEFLTYFNYEAQPDKSGLPSDRFSAERPEGSISTLTIQRTEQRDSAMYRCASSLRAGGPDTQYFGPGTRLTVL.